These 17 T cell receptor beta chains came from one sample sequenced in a study of T cells in Graves' hyperthyroidism and ophthalmopathy. Template material for amplifying TCR beta CDR3 regions consisted of RNA transcripts. Primed by the HTBI set, a first-round RT-PCR was run on the TCR CDR3. MiXCR, applied by TCRdb to the multiplex PCR reads, yields one record per CDR3 protein. Among 550,000 to 650,000 distinct CDR3 sequences listed, approximately 15% were seen once. Sequenced material: blood. These receptor sequences come from a woman aged 25 to 45 with Graves' hyperthyroidism that later progressed to Graves' ophthalmopathy.

This clonotype was counted between two and nine times. V and J are TRBV20-1 and TRBJ1-4; 7 bases match TRBD1. CDR1 and CDR2 from the germline V gene are DFQATT and SNEGSKA (reference sequence). CDR3 length: 14 residues. The CDR3 DNA reads as TGCAGAGGTGGAGTGTCAGGGGGAAATGAAAAACTGTTTTTT. Its translation: CRGGVSGGNEKLFF.

Ten or more counts support this clonotype. The V and J genes are TRBV6-1 and TRBJ1-6; D is unclear. Germline CDR1 is MNHNS and CDR2 is SASEGT. V gave up 4 bases and J gave up 0 bases, with 10 bases separating them. This CDR3 is 16 amino acids long. Here the CDR3 DNA reads TGTGCCAGCAGTGGACCCTATGGCTCCTATAATTCACCCCTCCACTTT. Its translation is CASSGPYGSYNSPLHF.

The chain recombines TRBV12-3 or TRBV12-4 with TRBJ2-5, with D possibly TRBD2 on 7 matching bases. Trimming removed 5 bases at V and 5 bases at J, with 15 bases between. This CDR3 spans 14 amino acids. The CDR3 nucleotides are TGTGCCAGCAGTGAGGAGGGGGGGCTCGAGACCCAGTACTTC. This translates into CASSEEGGLETQYF.

Concerning this clonotype itself: A much larger clone differs by one base, so this may be a read error. The J gene is TRBJ2-7, the V gene TRBV12-5; D uncertain. The CDR3 length is 13 residues. Germline V lookup: CDR1 LGHNT, CDR2 FRNRAP. The CDR3 region is CAIGFGVDYEQYF. In DNA, the CDR3 is TGTGCTATTGGTTTTGGGGTCGACTACGAGCAGTACTTC.

Ten or more counts support this clonotype. The genes are TRBV28 and TRBJ2-7; D is unclear. CDR1 is MDHEN and CDR2 is SYDVKM in the germline V gene. V lost 6 bases to trimming and J lost 5 bases, with 11 bases between them. The CDR3 spans 12 residues. The CDR3 nucleotides read TGTGCCAGCAGCCTTTACGTGCACGAGCAGTACTTC. Translated, it gives CASSLYVHEQYF. The whole variable domain, filled in from reference TRBV28 and TRBJ2-7, reads DVKVTQSSRYLVKRTGEKVFLECVQDMDHENMFWYRQDPGLGLRLIYFSYDVKMKEKGDIPEGYSVSREKKERFSLILESASTNQTSMYLCASSLYVHEQYFGPGTRLTVT.

This clonotype was seen more than once but under ten times. This chain connects TRBV28 to TRBJ2-3; weak D call: TRBD1 (6 bases). The CDR3 has 18 residues. Germline lookup yields CDR1 MDHEN and CDR2 SYDVKM. The ends were cut back, 3 bases at V and 6 bases at J, with 25 bases in the middle. Written as DNA, the CDR3 is TGTGCCAGCAGTTTTACCCAGGACAGTGGCAAGCAATACGATACGCAGTATTTT. The encoded protein is CASSFTQDSGKQYDTQYF.

This clonotype was counted many times. This rearrangement joins TRBV12-3 or TRBV12-4 to TRBJ1-1; D ambiguous. This CDR3 is built from 13 residues. V was trimmed by 6 bases and J by 3 bases, leaving 11 bases between them. The CDR3 region is CASSLRRDTEAFF. The CDR3 nucleotides read TGTGCCAGCAGCCTTAGGAGGGACACTGAAGCTTTCTTT.

This clonotype was seen only once. At one end the junction does not follow the germline gene, possibly because of a read error. This chain links TRBV11-2 with TRBJ1-5, with TRBD1 identical over 8 bases. This CDR3 has 16 residues. The germline V gene encodes CDR1 SGHAT and CDR2 FQNNGV. The CDR3 bases are TGTGCGAGCAGCCCCATAACAGGGGGAGTCAATCAGCCCCAGCATTTT. Its protein product is CASSPITGGVNQPQHF.

This clonotype was detected many times. This sequence joins TRBV28 and TRBJ1-5; a weak D match, TRBD1 (5 bases). Germline lookup yields CDR1 MDHEN and CDR2 SYDVKM. The CDR3 runs to 16 residues. With 10 bases removed from V and 6 bases from J, the gap between germline ends came to 25 bases. CDR3 protein: CAIRPSPGQAGQPQHF. As DNA, the CDR3 is TGTGCCATCCGACCAAGTCCGGGGCAGGCAGGTCAGCCCCAGCATTTT.

The chain links TRBV6-2 or TRBV6-3 to TRBJ1-1; 10 bases agree with TRBD1. The V segment lost 5 bases and the J segment 10 bases; nucleotides outside the gene matches: 10. The CDR3 sequence is 14 residues long. The germline V gene has CDR1 MNHEY and CDR2 SVGEGT. This CDR3 reads CASSDTGTGDRAFF. In DNA form, the CDR3 reads TGTGCCAGCAGTGACACAGGGACAGGGGATAGAGCTTTCTTT.

This clonotype occurred many times. J is TRBJ1-2 and V is TRBV24-1; D gene unclear. V was shortened by 3 bases and J by 3 bases, with 10 bases between the two germline ends. This CDR3 has 14 amino acids. From germline, CDR1 is KGHDR and CDR2 SFDVKD. CDR3 in DNA: TGTGCCACCAGTGATGGGCCGAGGGACTATGGCTACACCTTC. Translating gives CATSDGPRDYGYTF.

In this sample, this clonotype turned up many times. The chain is built from TRBV24-1 and TRBJ2-5, with D unresolved. Trimming stripped 9 bases from V and 2 bases from J, with 6 bases between. The V gene's germline CDR1 is KGHDR and CDR2 SFDVKD. The CDR3 is made up of 11 amino acids. As DNA, the CDR3 is TGTGCCACCCCGGATCAAGAGACCCAGTACTTC. This codes for CATPDQETQYF.

This clonotype came up a few times. This chain joins TRBV3-1 and TRBJ1-4; possibly TRBD1 for D (6 bases). Trimming stripped 6 bases from V and 8 bases from J, with 22 bases between. The CDR3 is made up of 16 amino acids. Per germline, CDR1 LGHDT and CDR2 YNNKEL (reference sequence). DNA of the CDR3: TGTGCCAGCAGTCGCACTGGACATCAGGGGTGGGAAAAACTGTTTTTT. It codes for CASSRTGHQGWEKLFF.

This clonotype has at least ten counts. The chain recombines TRBV6-1 with TRBJ1-2; tentatively, D is TRBD1 (5 bases). CDR1 and CDR2 from the germline V gene are MNHNS and SASEGT. The CDR3 length is 15 residues. V lost 5 bases and J lost 4, with 17 bases in between. The CDR3 loop is CASSFGTDSPYGYTF. The CDR3, as DNA: TGTGCCAGCAGTTTTGGGACTGATTCTCCCTATGGCTACACCTTC.

This clonotype was found many times. The V call is TRBV9, the J call TRBJ1-2, with TRBD1 matching 10 bases. J was trimmed by 7 bases and V by 0 bases; bases with no gene match: 3. The CDR3 has 14 residues. The germline CDR1 and CDR2 sequences are SGDLS and YYNGEE. CDR3: CASSVEGQGGGYTF. CDR3 nucleotides: TGTGCCAGCAGCGTAGAAGGACAGGGGGGTGGCTACACCTTC. Full variable domain (missing parts from reference TRBV9 and TRBJ1-2): DSGVTQTPKHLITATGQRVTLRCSPRSGDLSVYWYQQSLDQGLQFLIQYYNGEERAKGNILERFSAQQFPDLHSELNLSSLELGDSALYFCASSVEGQGGGYTFGSGTRLTVV.

This clonotype was observed at least ten times. The chain links TRBV2 to TRBJ2-7, with D possibly TRBD2 on 5 matching bases. Germline lookup yields CDR1 SNHLY and CDR2 FYNNEI. The V end was cut by 5 bases, the J end by 1 base, with 12 bases between. The CDR3 length is 14 residues. Written as DNA, the CDR3 is TGTGCCAGCAGTTTTGACGGAGGATCCTACGAGCAGTACTTC. Translating gives CASSFDGGSYEQYF.

This chain connects TRBV7-2 to TRBJ2-7, with D tentatively TRBD2 (6 bases). This CDR3 spans 15 amino acids. Germline values: CDR1 SGHTA, CDR2 FQGNSA. The V and J ends lost 1 base and 0 bases respectively, with 10 bases between them. The CDR3, as DNA: TGTGCCAGCAGCTTAGGGACTACCAACTCCTACGAGCAGTACTTC. Amino acids: CASSLGTTNSYEQYF.